The source of this T cell receptor (beta chain) is a study of cytomegalovirus exposure and HLA in healthy donors. PCR used 60 Vbeta primers and 13 Jbeta primers. Clones were read by immunoSEQ multiplex PCR, and TCRdb kept only the in-frame ones, dropping some. Here the sample spans about 140,000 clones, 82% being singletons. With respect to this clone: Antigen: not known.

Study conclusions and caveats: Further analysis was carried out later, and it showed several of the most significant clusters appearing linked to common viral pathogens. Later analysis showed most CMV-associated TCR beta chains appearing HLA-restricted.

CDR1 and CDR2 (germline): SGHRS, YFSETQ. The CDR3 is 15 amino acids. V shed 1 base and J 6 bases; nucleotides not matched to a gene: 7. The chain is built from TRBV5-1 and TRBJ1-2; 9 nucleotides match TRBD1. This sequence originates from a man in his late teens or twenties in good health and CMV-seropositive. Sequences were obtained from PBMCs. CDR3 in amino acids: CASSLSTGGADGYTF. Written as DNA, the CDR3 is TGCGCCAGCAGCTTGAGTACAGGGGGCGCGGATGGCTACACCTTC.